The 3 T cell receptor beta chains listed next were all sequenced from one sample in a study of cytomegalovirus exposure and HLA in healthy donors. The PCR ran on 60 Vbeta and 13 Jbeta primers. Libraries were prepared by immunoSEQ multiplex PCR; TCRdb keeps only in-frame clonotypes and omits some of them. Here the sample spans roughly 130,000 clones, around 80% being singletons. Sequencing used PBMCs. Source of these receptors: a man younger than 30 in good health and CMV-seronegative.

The CDR3 nucleotides are TGTGCCAGCAGTGATTCAATGGCAGGGGGTATCTATGGCTACACCTTC. The encoded protein is CASSDSMAGGIYGYTF. The chain combines TRBV6-1 with TRBJ1-2; 7 bases agree with TRBD1. The J segment lost 4 bases and the V segment lost 3 bases, leaving 11 bases of the junction unmatched. Germline CDR1 MNHNS, CDR2 SASEGT. The CDR3 is 16 amino acids.

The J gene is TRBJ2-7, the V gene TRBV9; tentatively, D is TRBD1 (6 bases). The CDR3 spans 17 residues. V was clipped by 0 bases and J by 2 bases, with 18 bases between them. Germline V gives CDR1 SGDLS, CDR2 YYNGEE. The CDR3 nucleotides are TGTGCCAGCAGCGTAGCCCTACAGGGTGTCTTAGCCTACGAGCAGTACGTC. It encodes CASSVALQGVLAYEQYV.

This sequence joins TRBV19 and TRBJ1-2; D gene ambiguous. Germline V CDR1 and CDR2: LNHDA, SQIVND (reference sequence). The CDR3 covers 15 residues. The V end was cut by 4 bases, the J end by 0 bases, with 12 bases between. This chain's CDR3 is CASSRLLQANYGYTF. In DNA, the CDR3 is TGTGCCAGTAGTAGGTTACTCCAAGCTAACTATGGCTACACCTTC.